This T cell receptor beta chain comes out of a study of cytomegalovirus exposure and HLA in healthy donors. A remark on this clone: The antigen remains unidentified.

The V and J ends lost 0 bases and 5 bases respectively, with 16 bases between them. The CDR3 is made up of 15 amino acids. Germline V CDR1 and CDR2: GTSNPN, SVGIG (reference sequence). The donors were members of the validation cohort comprising over 90 subjects, separate from the roughly 690-subject first cohort. Generated by immunoSEQ multiplex PCR, the TCRdb table keeps only in-frame clones and is missing some. The sample has about 150,000 clones; 70% to 90% are singletons. Study results and limitations: Through in vitro validation, three CMV-associated chains were shown to be specific for CMV antigens. There were some 150 TCR beta chains listed as cytomegalovirus-associated.

The clonotype was recovered from a woman younger than 35 in good health and CMV-seropositive. Sample: PBMCs. This chain uses TRBV30 with TRBJ2-5; a weak D match, TRBD2 (5 bases). CDR3 sequence reads: CAWSVEFGGFETQYF. CDR3 coding DNA: TGTGCCTGGAGTGTTGAGTTTGGCGGGTTTGAGACCCAGTACTTC. The full variable domain, completed using reference TRBV30 and TRBJ2-5, is SQTIHQWPATLVQPVGSPLSLECTVEGTSNPNLYWYRQAAGRGLQLLFYSVGIGQISSEVPQNLSASRPQDRQFILSSKKLLLSDSGFYLCAWSVEFGGFETQYFGPGTRLLVL.